A single sample is the source of the 17 T cell receptor beta chains below, sequenced in a study of T cells after posttransplantation cyclophosphamide. The method was immunoSEQ multiplex PCR; TCRdb's version includes in-frame clones alone and lacks a portion of them. Here the sample spans 25,000 to 35,000 clones, approximately 90% being singletons. Sample: PBMCs. The receptors were sampled from a woman between 35 and 50 years old with a blood cancer, CMV-positive, and with a related stem cell donor.

V is TRBV2 and J is TRBJ1-6, with 9 positions matching TRBD1. This CDR3 contains 15 residues. The J segment lost 10 bases and the V segment lost 3 bases, leaving 7 bases of the junction unmatched. Germline CDR1 SNHLY, CDR2 FYNNEI. The CDR3: CASSEGDREKSPLHF. For the CDR3, the DNA is TGTGCCAGCAGTGAGGGGGACAGGGAAAAGTCACCCCTCCACTTT.

The CDR3 region is CASSLIVTSATGELFF. The CDR3 region has the DNA TGTGCCAGCAGCTTGATAGTGACTAGCGCCACCGGGGAGCTGTTTTTT. The chain recombines TRBV5-6 with TRBJ2-2; the match to TRBD2 covers 8 bases. Trimming took 1 base from V and 4 from J; bases not matched to a gene: 6. This CDR3 is built from 16 residues. Looked up from germline, CDR1 is SGHDT and CDR2 is YYEEEE.

CDR3: CASSLDSYSYEQYF. DNA for the CDR3: TGTGCCAGCAGCTTAGACAGCTACTCCTACGAGCAGTACTTC. The rearrangement links TRBV7-2 to TRBJ2-7, with no clear D. Between the trimmed V and J ends, which lost 1 base and 0 bases, there was a span of 7 bases. Looked up from germline, CDR1 is SGHTA and CDR2 is FQGNSA. The CDR3 contains 14 residues.

This chain connects TRBV6-6 to TRBJ2-7; the D is unclear. CDR3 length: 14 amino acids. Germline lookup yields CDR1 MNHNY and CDR2 SVGAGI (reference sequence). V lost 2 bases and J lost 6, with 14 bases in between. The CDR3 DNA reads as TGTGCCAGCAGTTACGGAGTTCTGCCGCCCGAGCAGTACTTC. Its translation is CASSYGVLPPEQYF.

There are a few counts of this clone. The gene calls are TRBV27 and TRBJ2-2, with 8 bases fitting TRBD1. Germline CDR1 is MNHEY and CDR2 is SMNVEV (reference sequence). With 3 bases clipped from V and 9 bases from J, the junction kept 6 bases outside the gene matches. The CDR3 totals 14 residues. The CDR3 protein is CASSFETGEWELFF. Written as DNA, the CDR3 is TGTGCCAGCAGTTTCGAGACAGGGGAATGGGAGCTGTTTTTT.

The chain links TRBV7-6 to TRBJ2-1; TRBD2 might be the D (6 bases). There are 17 residues in the CDR3. Germline V gene sequence: CDR1 SGHVS, CDR2 FNYEAQ. V lost 5 bases and J lost 7, with 24 bases in between. DNA for the CDR3: TGTGCCAGCAGCGCCCTAGTTGGGGGGTTTTATGTGAATGAGCAGTTCTTC. As protein: CASSALVGGFYVNEQFF.

The chain recombines TRBV18 with TRBJ2-6; no firm D call. CDR1 KGHSH and CDR2 LQKENI come from the germline V gene. Trimming took off 3 bases at V and 0 bases at J, with 6 bases between the two ends. CDR3 length: 15 amino acids. CDR3 residues: CASSPSVSGANVLTF. The CDR3 nucleotides read TGTGCCAGCTCACCGTCGGTCTCTGGGGCCAACGTCCTGACTTTC.

CDR3 sequence: CASSPAGNEQFF. Here the CDR3 DNA reads TGTGCCAGCAGTCCCGCAGGCAATGAGCAGTTCTTC. The chain combines TRBV6-5 with TRBJ2-1; no clear D. The CDR3 spans 12 residues. Germline V gene data show CDR1 as MNHEY and CDR2 as SVGAGI. Trimming left V 5 bases short and J 6 bases short, with 8 bases between.

The genes are TRBV5-1 and TRBJ1-2; 7 positions match TRBD1. J was trimmed by 4 bases and V by 1 base; bases with no gene match: 13. There are 17 residues in the CDR3. CDR1 and CDR2 from the germline V gene are SGHRS and YFSETQ. In DNA form, the CDR3 reads TGCGCCAGCAGCTTGTGGGGCGGACAGGCCGGGGGCTATGGCTACACCTTC. Amino acids: CASSLWGGQAGGYGYTF.

V gene TRBV27 combines with J gene TRBJ1-2; 9 nucleotides align to TRBD1. Germline loops: CDR1 MNHEY, CDR2 SMNVEV (reference sequence). This CDR3 is built from 16 residues. V shed 6 bases and J 0 bases; nucleotides not matched to a gene: 8. This chain's CDR3 is CASRFTGTGTNYGYTF. The CDR3 nucleotides are TGTGCCAGCAGATTTACCGGGACAGGGACTAACTATGGCTACACCTTC.

This chain connects TRBV7-6 to TRBJ2-5; TRBD2 matches 16 bases. Germline V CDR1 and CDR2: SGHVS, FNYEAQ. Trimming removed 4 bases from V and 5 bases from J; junction bases left unmatched: 7. The CDR3 extends over 17 amino acids. CDR3 sequence reads: CASSSGTSGGAWETQYF. CDR3 nucleotide sequence: TGTGCCAGCAGCTCCGGGACTAGCGGGGGGGCATGGGAGACCCAGTACTTC. The whole variable domain, filled in from reference TRBV7-6 and TRBJ2-5, reads GAGVSQSPRYKVTKRGQDVALRCDPISGHVSLYWYRQALGQGPEFLTYFNYEAQQDKSGLPNDRFSAERPEGSISTLTIQRTEQRDSAMYRCASSSGTSGGAWETQYFGPGTRLLVL.

The chain couples TRBV19 to TRBJ1-1; D is ambiguous. Trimming shortened V by 3 bases and J by 7 bases, and 9 bases separated the two germline ends. Germline-derived CDR1 and CDR2 are LNHDA and SQIVND (reference sequence). The CDR3 has 12 residues. The CDR3 DNA sequence: TGTGCCAGTAGTATGGTTACAAATGAAGCTTTCTTT. Its translation: CASSMVTNEAFF. The complete variable domain, with remaining parts taken from reference TRBV19 and TRBJ1-1, reads DGGITQSPKYLFRKEGQNVTLSCEQNLNHDAMYWYRQDPGQGLRLIYYSQIVNDFQKGDIAEGYSVSREKKESFPLTVTSAQKNPTAFYLCASSMVTNEAFFGQGTRLTVV.

The chain carries TRBV27 and TRBJ2-2; TRBD1 matches at 7 bases. The germline CDR1 and CDR2 sequences are MNHEY and SMNVEV (reference sequence). This CDR3 has 15 amino acids. V gave up 0 bases and J gave up 11 bases; unmatched junction bases: 9. CDR3 DNA: TGTGCCAGCAGTTTATCGAGGGGGCGCCGGACTGAGCTGTTTTTT. Amino acid sequence: CASSLSRGRRTELFF.

This rearrangement joins TRBV11-3 to TRBJ2-7; 8 bases are a match to TRBD2. This CDR3 has 14 residues. The ends lost 1 base at V and 5 bases at J; junction bases unmatched: 4. Per germline, CDR1 SGHNT and CDR2 YENEEA. Here the CDR3 DNA reads TGTGCCAGCAGCTTAGGGCTAGCGGGCGACGAGCAGTACTTC. It is translated as CASSLGLAGDEQYF.

V gene TRBV4-2 combines with J gene TRBJ1-2; weak D call: TRBD1 (5 bases). The germline V and J ends were trimmed by 0 bases and 1 base, with 6 bases remaining between them. The CDR3 runs to 14 residues. CDR1 LGHNA and CDR2 YNFKEQ come from the germline V gene. The CDR3 loop reads CASSQDRVNYGYTF. The CDR3 nucleotides read TGTGCCAGCAGCCAAGACAGGGTTAACTATGGCTACACCTTC.

The chain carries TRBV5-1 and TRBJ2-2; D gene unclear. This CDR3 is built from 13 residues. Looked up from germline, CDR1 is SGHRS and CDR2 is YFSETQ. The ends were cut back, 4 bases at V and 0 bases at J, with 4 bases in the middle. The CDR3 spells CASSPANTGELFF. In DNA form, the CDR3 reads TGCGCCAGCAGCCCCGCGAACACCGGGGAGCTGTTTTTT.

This chain connects TRBV6-1 to TRBJ2-7, with 9 nucleotides matching TRBD1. This CDR3 spans 15 amino acids. The V gene's germline CDR1 is MNHNS and CDR2 SASEGT. J lost 5 bases, V lost 2 bases, and 7 bases had no gene match. The CDR3 bases are TGTGCCAGCAGTGAATCCGGGACAGGGATCGACGAGCAGTACTTC. Residues: CASSESGTGIDEQYF.